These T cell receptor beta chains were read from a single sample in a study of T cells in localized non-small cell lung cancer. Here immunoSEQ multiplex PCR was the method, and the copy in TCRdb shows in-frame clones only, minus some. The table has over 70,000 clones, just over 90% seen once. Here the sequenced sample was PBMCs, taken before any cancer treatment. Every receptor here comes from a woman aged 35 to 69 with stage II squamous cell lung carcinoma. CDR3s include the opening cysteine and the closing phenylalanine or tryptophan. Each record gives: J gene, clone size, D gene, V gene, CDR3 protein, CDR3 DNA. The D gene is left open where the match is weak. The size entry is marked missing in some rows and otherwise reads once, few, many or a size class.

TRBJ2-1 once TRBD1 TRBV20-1 CSAWTGNEQFF TGCAGTGCTTGGACAGGGAATGAGCAGTTCTTC
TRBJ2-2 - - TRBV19 CASTRAPETGELFF TGTGCCAGTACACGGGCCCCCGAGACCGGGGAGCTGTTTTTT
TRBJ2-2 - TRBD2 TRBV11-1 CASSLSGRALNGELFF TGTGCCAGCAGCTTATCCGGGAGGGCCTTGAACGGGGAGCTGTTTTTT
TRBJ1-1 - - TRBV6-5 CASSYSIPWDTEAFF TGTGCCAGCAGTTACTCGATCCCATGGGACACTGAAGCTTTCTTT
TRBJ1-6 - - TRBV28 CASSGGSSPLHF TGTGCCAGCAGTGGGGGGAGTTCACCCCTCCACTTT
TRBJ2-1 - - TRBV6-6 CASSVRGQEQFF TGTGCCAGCAGTGTTAGGGGCCAGGAGCAGTTCTTC
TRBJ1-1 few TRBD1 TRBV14 CASSPLGQGGTEAFF TGTGCCAGCAGCCCCTTGGGACAGGGTGGCACTGAAGCTTTCTTT
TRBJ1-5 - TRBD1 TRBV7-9 CASSLGQGSQPQHF TGTGCCAGCAGCCTTGGACAGGGGAGTCAGCCCCAGCATTTT
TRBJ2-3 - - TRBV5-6 CASIKHGTKGTDTQYF TGTGCCAGCATCAAGCACGGGACAAAAGGCACAGATACGCAGTATTTT
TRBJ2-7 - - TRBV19 CASSIRDGAHEQYF TGTGCCAGTAGTATCCGGGACGGGGCGCACGAGCAGTACTTC
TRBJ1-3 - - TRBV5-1 CASSPDPGSGNTIYF TGCGCCAGCAGCCCAGACCCCGGCTCTGGAAACACCATATATTTT
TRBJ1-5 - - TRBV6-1 CASSDRVRQPQHF TGTGCCAGCAGTGACAGGGTAAGACAGCCCCAGCATTTT
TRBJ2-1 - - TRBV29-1 CSVEDLRQRYNEQFF TGCAGCGTTGAAGATCTTAGACAGAGATACAATGAGCAGTTCTTC
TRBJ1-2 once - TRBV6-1 CASSEGGRTYGYTF TGTGCCAGCAGTGAAGGGGGACGGACTTATGGCTACACCTTC
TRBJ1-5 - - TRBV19 CASKDQNLNQPQHF TGTGCCAGTAAGGACCAGAACCTCAATCAGCCCCAGCATTTT
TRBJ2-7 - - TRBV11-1 CASSAHSLPTYEQYF TGTGCCAGCAGCGCCCACAGTTTACCAACCTACGAGCAGTACTTC